This T cell receptor (beta chain) was identified during a study of early T cells in non-severe SARS-CoV-2 infection. Study summary: Sequenced material consisted of bulk RNA (from unsorted whole blood), and chains were unpaired.

The study, taken as a whole, reports: Matching with VDJdb favored anti-spike CD8 responses (missing private and CD4 specificities).

This clonotype was found many times. Antigen unknown. The CDR3 runs 12 residues. Per the germline V gene, CDR1 is SQVTM and CDR2 is ANQGSEA. Trimming cost V 6 bases and J 9 bases, with 12 bases left between them. TCRdb re-called the 5' RACE reads through MiXCR, storing one row per CDR3 protein. The table lists about 29,000 distinct CDR3 sequences, 4.5% of them singletons. Material for sequencing was whole blood. The chain combines TRBV29-1 with TRBJ2-6; D may be TRBD2 (6 bases). The TCR comes from an adult who was a healthcare worker with PCR-confirmed SARS-CoV-2 infection or an uninfected control (not recorded which). CDR3: CSVTSGSNVLTF. CDR3 nucleotide sequence: TGCAGCGTCACCTCCGGGAGCAACGTCCTGACTTTC.